One and the same sample provided the 17 T cell receptor beta chains below, sequenced in a study of blood T cells in healthy people across ages. PCR was performed a second time for about 7 to 12 cycles using a sample-barcoded 5' primer and a J-beta primer mix. TCRdb re-called the 5' RACE reads through MiXCR, storing one row per CDR3 protein. Of 800,000 or so distinct CDR3 sequences listed, approximately 59% are singletons. Sequences were obtained from blood. These receptors all come from a man younger than 45 in good health.

The chain employs TRBV5-1 and TRBJ1-4; D remains unclear. The V gene lost 1 base and the J gene lost 7 bases, with 8 bases spanning the gap. This CDR3 comprises 13 residues. Germline values: CDR1 SGHRS, CDR2 YFSETQ. The CDR3 coding sequence is TGCGCCAGCAGCTTGAACCTTGGTGAAAAACTGTTTTTT. Translating gives CASSLNLGEKLFF.

In its sample, this clonotype was seen a few times. The chain carries TRBV12-3 or TRBV12-4 and TRBJ1-2; no reliable D call. Trimming removed 10 bases from V and 2 bases from J, with 14 bases in between. This CDR3 region has 13 residues. The CDR3 nucleotides read TGTGCCACCCGGGAGGGTATGAACTATGGCTACACCTTC. It yields the protein CATREGMNYGYTF.

The chain links TRBV6-5 to TRBJ2-6, with TRBD1 identical over 9 bases. V dropped 6 bases and J dropped 2; count of bases not matched to a gene: 8. CDR1 is MNHEY and CDR2 is SVGAGI in the germline V gene. The CDR3 runs to 17 residues. The CDR3 is CASSYRDRATGANVLTF. CDR3 nucleotide sequence: TGTGCCAGCAGCTATCGGGACAGGGCGACTGGGGCCAACGTCCTGACTTTC.

This clonotype occurred a few times. The gene calls are TRBV12-3 or TRBV12-4 and TRBJ2-1, with a possible D match to TRBD2 (6 bases). Trimming cost V 6 bases and J 10 bases, with 13 bases left between them. The CDR3 runs to 12 residues. This chain's CDR3 is CASSPGLPEQFF. The CDR3 DNA reads TGTGCCAGCAGCCCTGGACTACCAGAGCAGTTCTTC.

The chain carries TRBV4-3 and TRBJ1-2; D not certain. This CDR3 has 17 amino acids. Germline CDR1 reads LGHNA; CDR2 reads YSLEER. The V and J ends lost 0 bases and 0 bases respectively, with 14 bases between them. The CDR3 is CASSQDLEWAANYGYTF. CDR3 sequence (DNA): TGCGCCAGCAGCCAAGATCTTGAATGGGCGGCTAACTATGGCTACACCTTC.

The chain has TRBV5-1 and TRBJ2-1; TRBD1 matches 9 bases. The CDR3 extends over 13 amino acids. Germline CDR1 reads SGHRS; CDR2 reads YFSETQ. Trimming cost V 4 bases and J 7 bases; bases outside gene matches: 3. The CDR3 loop is CASSGTGFNEQFF. For the CDR3, the DNA is TGCGCCAGCAGCGGGACAGGGTTTAATGAGCAGTTCTTC.

The rearrangement joins TRBV2 to TRBJ2-3, with D perhaps being TRBD1 or TRBD2 (5 bases each). The CDR3 loop spans 17 amino acids. The V end lost 0 bases, the J end lost 3 bases, and 16 bases lay between the germline ends. Germline V gene sequence: CDR1 SNHLY, CDR2 FYNNEI. The CDR3 DNA reads as TGTGCCAGCAGTGAAGCGCTCTGGGTCAGGGAGACAGATACGCAGTATTTT. As protein: CASSEALWVRETDTQYF.

The rearrangement uses TRBV6-5 and TRBJ2-7; 8 bases agree with TRBD1. The CDR3 runs to 15 residues. Germline CDR1 reads MNHEY; CDR2 reads SVGAGI. V shed 5 bases and J 1 base; nucleotides not matched to a gene: 7. The DNA of the CDR3 is TGTGCCAGCAGTCGGACAGGGATTGGGTCCTACGAGCAGTACTTC. This gives the protein CASSRTGIGSYEQYF.

This clonotype has a handful of counts. This chain connects TRBV6-2 or TRBV6-3 to TRBJ2-7; D not resolved. Deletions cut 8 bases from V and 0 bases from J, with 11 bases between. Germline CDR1 MNHEY, CDR2 SVGEGT. This CDR3 contains 13 residues. CDR3 nucleotide sequence: TGTGCCAGCGGCCTCAGGTCCTCCTACGAGCAGTACTTC. Translating it yields CASGLRSSYEQYF.

This clonotype was counted a single time. The J gene is TRBJ1-2, the V gene TRBV7-9; tentatively, D is TRBD1 (5 bases). Germline CDR1 SEHNR, CDR2 FQNEAQ (reference sequence). V dropped 1 base and J dropped 8 bases, with 17 bases sitting between them. CDR3 size: 15 residues. CDR3 sequence: CASSLVAGAQGGYTF. CDR3 DNA sequence: TGTGCCAGCAGCTTAGTGGCCGGGGCCCAAGGGGGCTACACCTTC.

The rearrangement links TRBV9 to TRBJ1-2; D remains unclear. From germline, CDR1 is SGDLS and CDR2 YYNGEE. The V end lost 4 bases, the J end lost 3 bases, and 16 bases lay between the germline ends. The CDR3 is 15 residues long. The CDR3 loop is CASSPVGHAYYGYTF. For the CDR3, the DNA is TGTGCCAGCAGCCCGGTGGGCCACGCGTACTATGGCTACACCTTC.

The chain recombines TRBV7-3 with TRBJ2-3; either TRBD1 or TRBD2 may supply D (5 bases each). The CDR3 length is 15 residues. V was shortened by 2 bases and J by 1 base, with 10 bases between the two germline ends. Germline V gene sequence: CDR1 SGHTA, CDR2 FQGTGA. The DNA of the CDR3 is TGTGCCAGCAGCTTAGACAGCGGCCGCACAGATACGCAGTATTTT. The encoded protein is CASSLDSGRTDTQYF. The variable domain in full, completed from reference TRBV7-3 and TRBJ2-3, reads GAGVSQTPSNKVTEKGKYVELRCDPISGHTALYWYRQSLGQGPEFLIYFQGTGAADDSGLPNDRFFAVRPEGSVSTLKIQRTERGDSAVYLCASSLDSGRTDTQYFGPGTRLTVL.

The chain has TRBV5-1 and TRBJ1-6, with no clear D. The CDR3 consists of 16 residues. The V end was cut by 0 bases, the J end by 4 bases, with 11 bases between. CDR1 SGHRS and CDR2 YFSETQ come from the germline V gene. The CDR3 loop reads CASSLEMITYNSPLHF. CDR3 bases: TGCGCCAGCAGCTTGGAGATGATCACTTATAATTCACCCCTCCACTTT.

The rearrangement uses TRBV7-2 and TRBJ2-5; D possibly corresponds to TRBD2 (5 bases). The J call could be wrong; TRBJ2-7 is a better fit for the DNA end. The length of the CDR3 is 16 residues. Germline V gene data show CDR1 as SGHTA and CDR2 as FQGNSA. The CDR3 sequence is CASSLTIGPRGYEQYF. The CDR3 bases are TGTGCCAGCAGCTTAACTATAGGTCCCCGGGGCTACGAGCAGTACTTC.

This rearrangement joins TRBV7-9 to TRBJ2-7, with D possibly being TRBD2 (5 bases). The CDR3 extends over 15 amino acids. V was trimmed by 5 bases and J by 0 bases, leaving 14 bases between them. Germline CDR1 reads SEHNR; CDR2 reads FQNEAQ (reference sequence). The CDR3 nucleotides read TGTGCCAGCAGCCATTCCGGGAAAAACTCCTACGAGCAGTACTTC. Translated: CASSHSGKNSYEQYF. Combining the CDR3 with reference TRBV7-9 and TRBJ2-7 gives the whole variable domain DTGVSQNPRHKITKRGQNVTFRCDPISEHNRLYWYRQTLGQGPEFLTYFQNEAQLEKSRLLSDRFSAERPKGSFSTLEIQRTEQGDSAMYLCASSHSGKNSYEQYFGPGTRLTVT.

The chain combines TRBV11-2 with TRBJ2-7; 8 bases map to TRBD1. Germline V gene data show CDR1 as SGHAT and CDR2 as FQNNGV. The V segment lost 5 bases and the J segment 3 bases; nucleotides outside the gene matches: 9. This CDR3 comprises 15 residues. The CDR3 nucleotides are TGTGCCAGCAGCCGTGGGACAGGTGATAGCTACGAGCAGTACTTC. This encodes CASSRGTGDSYEQYF.

This chain links TRBV4-3 with TRBJ2-2; no firm D call. Germline assignment: CDR1 LGHNA and CDR2 YSLEER. Trimming cost V 0 bases and J 4 bases, with 15 bases left between them. This CDR3 has 17 residues. CDR3 sequence: CASSQDTDRWSTGELFF. CDR3 DNA: TGCGCCAGCAGCCAAGATACCGATCGGTGGAGCACCGGGGAGCTGTTTTTT.